A selection of T cell receptor beta chains follows, all from one sample in a study of blood T cell repertoires in COVID-19. Profiled with immunoSEQ multiplex PCR; TCRdb holds only in-frame clones, not every one. The table has about 470,000 clones, about nine tenths seen once. The sequenced sample consisted of PBMCs or T cells enriched from blood (not recorded which). These receptors originate from a woman aged 18-29 years who had recovered from COVID-19. Both conserved end residues are part of each CDR3. A D gene is named only where the DNA matches it firmly. Clone size appears in some rows only: once, few, many, or a class for an expanded clone.

D gene: TRBD1
J gene: TRBJ2-7
V gene: TRBV6-5
clone size: .
CDR3 DNA: TGTGCCAGCAGCCCCGGGACAGGGGGCGAGCAGTACTTC
CDR3 protein: CASSPGTGGEQYF

D gene: .
J gene: TRBJ1-2
V gene: TRBV9
clone size: .
CDR3 DNA: TGTGCCAGCAGCGTAGGGACACCCTATGGCTACACCTTC
CDR3 protein: CASSVGTPYGYTF

D gene: .
J gene: TRBJ1-6
V gene: TRBV7-2
clone size: .
CDR3 DNA: TGTGCCAGCAGCTTAGGGGCAGTAACCTTTAATTCACCCCTCCACTTT
CDR3 protein: CASSLGAVTFNSPLHF

D gene: TRBD2
J gene: TRBJ2-1
V gene: TRBV27
clone size: once
CDR3 DNA: TGTGCCAGCAGCCTCAGCGGGGGGACCTACAATGAGCAGTTCTTC
CDR3 protein: CASSLSGGTYNEQFF

D gene: .
J gene: TRBJ2-1
V gene: TRBV24-1
clone size: .
CDR3 DNA: TGTGCCACCAGTGAGGGAGCGGAACCCTACAATGAGCAGTTCTTC
CDR3 protein: CATSEGAEPYNEQFF

D gene: TRBD1
J gene: TRBJ1-1
V gene: TRBV19
clone size: .
CDR3 DNA: TGTGCCAGTAGCGTGGGACAGCAAAAAGCTTTCTTT
CDR3 protein: CASSVGQQKAFF

D gene: .
J gene: TRBJ1-1
V gene: TRBV4-1
clone size: few
CDR3 DNA: TGCGCCAGCAGCCATATCGGACACCTGAACACTGAAGCTTTCTTT
CDR3 protein: CASSHIGHLNTEAFF

D gene: .
J gene: TRBJ1-2
V gene: TRBV2
clone size: .
CDR3 DNA: TGTGCCAGCTCTACCCACCTCAAGGGCTACACCTTC
CDR3 protein: CASSTHLKGYTF

D gene: TRBD1
J gene: TRBJ1-5
V gene: TRBV11-2
clone size: .
CDR3 DNA: TGTGCCAGCAGCTCAGACAGGGATCAGCCCCAGCATTTT
CDR3 protein: CASSSDRDQPQHF

D gene: TRBD1
J gene: TRBJ1-1
V gene: TRBV27
clone size: .
CDR3 DNA: TGTGCCAGCAGTTTCAATTCACAGGGGGCGCACACTGAAGCTTTCTTT
CDR3 protein: CASSFNSQGAHTEAFF

D gene: TRBD1
J gene: TRBJ1-5
V gene: TRBV4-1
clone size: .
CDR3 DNA: TGCGCCAGCAGCCACCCAGGGGGCGGAAGCAATCAGCCCCAGCATTTT
CDR3 protein: CASSHPGGGSNQPQHF

D gene: TRBD1
J gene: TRBJ1-2
V gene: TRBV6-5
clone size: few
CDR3 DNA: TGTGCCAGCAGTCGGGACAGGGTAAAGGGCTACACCTTC
CDR3 protein: CASSRDRVKGYTF

D gene: .
J gene: TRBJ2-1
V gene: TRBV11-2
clone size: .
CDR3 DNA: TGTGCCAGCAGCTTAAGTCTAAACAATGAGCAGTTCTTC
CDR3 protein: CASSLSLNNEQFF

D gene: .
J gene: TRBJ2-2
V gene: TRBV4-2
clone size: .
CDR3 DNA: TGTGCCAGCAGCCCACGGACAGAGTTCACCGGGGAGCTGTTTTTT
CDR3 protein: CASSPRTEFTGELFF

D gene: TRBD1
J gene: TRBJ1-2
V gene: TRBV7-8
clone size: .
CDR3 DNA: TGTGCCAGCAGCCACCAGGGGGCAGATTACTATGGCTACACCTTC
CDR3 protein: CASSHQGADYYGYTF

D gene: TRBD1
J gene: TRBJ1-2
V gene: TRBV3-1/TRBV3-2
clone size: few
CDR3 DNA: TGTGCCAGCAGCCTCCCCCCCGGGACAGGGGGGGATGGCTACACCTTC
CDR3 protein: CASSLPPGTGGDGYTF

D gene: .
J gene: TRBJ1-1
V gene: TRBV19
clone size: .
CDR3 DNA: TGTGCCAGTAGCCTGGACAGAATGGCTTTCTTT
CDR3 protein: CASSLDRMAFF

D gene: .
J gene: TRBJ2-7
V gene: TRBV12-5
clone size: .
CDR3 DNA: TGTGCTAGTGGTCCGCTATACGAGCAGTACTTC
CDR3 protein: CASGPLYEQYF